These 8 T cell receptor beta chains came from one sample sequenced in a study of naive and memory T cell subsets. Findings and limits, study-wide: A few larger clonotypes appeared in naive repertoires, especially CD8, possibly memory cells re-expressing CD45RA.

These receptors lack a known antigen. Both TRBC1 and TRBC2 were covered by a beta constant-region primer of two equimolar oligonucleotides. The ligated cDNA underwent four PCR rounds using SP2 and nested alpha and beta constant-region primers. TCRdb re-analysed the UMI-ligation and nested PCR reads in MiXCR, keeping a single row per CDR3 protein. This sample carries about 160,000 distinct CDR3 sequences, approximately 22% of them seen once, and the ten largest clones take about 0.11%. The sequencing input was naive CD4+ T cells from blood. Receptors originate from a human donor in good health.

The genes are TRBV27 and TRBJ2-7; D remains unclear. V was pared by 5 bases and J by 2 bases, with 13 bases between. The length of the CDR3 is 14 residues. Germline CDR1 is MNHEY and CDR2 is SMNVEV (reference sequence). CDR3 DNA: TGTGCCAGCAGTCCCTTAAACCGTGCCTACGAGCAGTACTTC. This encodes CASSPLNRAYEQYF.

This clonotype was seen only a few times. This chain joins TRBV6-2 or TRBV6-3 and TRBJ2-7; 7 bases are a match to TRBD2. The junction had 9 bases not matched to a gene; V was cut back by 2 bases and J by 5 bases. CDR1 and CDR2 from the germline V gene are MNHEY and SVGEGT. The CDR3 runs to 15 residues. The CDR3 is CASSYVRTSVHEQYF. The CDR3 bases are TGTGCCAGCAGTTACGTTCGGACTAGTGTCCACGAGCAGTACTTC.

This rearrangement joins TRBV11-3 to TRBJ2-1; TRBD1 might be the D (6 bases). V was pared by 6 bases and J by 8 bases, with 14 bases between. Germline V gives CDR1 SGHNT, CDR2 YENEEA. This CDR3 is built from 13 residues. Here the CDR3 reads CASSFGQFDEQFF. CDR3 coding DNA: TGTGCCAGCAGTTTCGGACAGTTCGATGAGCAGTTCTTC.

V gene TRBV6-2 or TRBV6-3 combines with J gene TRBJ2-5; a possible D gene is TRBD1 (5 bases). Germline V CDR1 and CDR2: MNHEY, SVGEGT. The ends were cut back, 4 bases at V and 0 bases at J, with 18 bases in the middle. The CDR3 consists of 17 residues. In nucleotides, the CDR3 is TGTGCCAGCAGTTCTCCAAGCGACCAGGGATACCAAGAGACCCAGTACTTC. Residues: CASSSPSDQGYQETQYF.

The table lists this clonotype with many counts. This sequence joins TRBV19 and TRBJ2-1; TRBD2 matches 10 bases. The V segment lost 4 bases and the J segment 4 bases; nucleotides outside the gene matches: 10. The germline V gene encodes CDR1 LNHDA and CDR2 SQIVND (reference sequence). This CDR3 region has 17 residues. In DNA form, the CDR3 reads TGTGCCAGTAGTAGGGATCCCGGGACTAGCGTGTACAATGAGCAGTTCTTC. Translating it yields CASSRDPGTSVYNEQFF.

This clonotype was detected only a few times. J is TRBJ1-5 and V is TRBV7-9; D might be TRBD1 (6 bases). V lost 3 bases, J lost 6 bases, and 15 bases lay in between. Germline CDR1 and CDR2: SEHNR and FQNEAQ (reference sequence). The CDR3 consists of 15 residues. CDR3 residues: CASSFSTGYGQPQHF. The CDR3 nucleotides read TGTGCCAGCAGCTTTAGCACAGGGTATGGTCAGCCCCAGCATTTT.

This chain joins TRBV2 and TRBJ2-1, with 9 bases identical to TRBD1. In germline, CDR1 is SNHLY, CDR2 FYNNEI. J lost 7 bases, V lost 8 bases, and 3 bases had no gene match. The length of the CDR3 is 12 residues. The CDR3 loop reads CASLGQGNEQFF. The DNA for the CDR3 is TGTGCCAGCCTTGGACAGGGGAATGAGCAGTTCTTC.

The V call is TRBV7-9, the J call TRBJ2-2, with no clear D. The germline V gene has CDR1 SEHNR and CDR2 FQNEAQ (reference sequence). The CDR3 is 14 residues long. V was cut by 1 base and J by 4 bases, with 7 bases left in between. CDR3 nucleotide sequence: TGTGCCAGCAGCTTAGTCCCGGTCACCGGGGAGCTGTTTTTT. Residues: CASSLVPVTGELFF.